This TCR beta chain was sequenced for a study of identical twins. With respect to this clonotype: The antigen is not known.

The germline V gene encodes CDR1 LGHDT and CDR2 YNNKEL (reference sequence). The V and J ends lost 0 bases and 3 bases respectively, with 8 bases between them. The CDR3 sequence is 14 residues long. A universal primer site was created by template switching, with the cDNA bearing unique molecular identifiers. One entry per CDR3 protein, called by TCRdb with MiXCR from the 5' RACE reads. The sample lists 400,000 to 550,000 distinct CDR3 sequences; about 24% were seen once. General study results and limits: Within cord blood, abundant beta clonotypes carried fewer insertions, but memory repertoires showed no such trend.

The same data also went into a second study, on T cells expressing NK-cell markers. That study adds: TCR beta repertoires came from sorted CD3+CD56+NKG2C+, CD3+CD56+NKG2C- and CD3+CD56-NKG2C+ T cells. A few of the donors also had these clonotypes leading their CD3+CD56-NKG2C+ fraction.

J is TRBJ1-2 and V is TRBV3-1; no clear D gene. Sequencing used CD4+ T cells sorted from blood. The source is a woman younger than 30 in good health. Written as DNA, the CDR3 is TGTGCCAGCAGCCAAGAAGGCAGGTACTATGGCTACACCTTC. It codes for CASSQEGRYYGYTF.